The 30 T cell receptor beta chains below all came from one sample that was sequenced in a study of blood T cell repertoires in COVID-19. Produced via immunoSEQ multiplex PCR; TCRdb's table is partial and in-frame only. The data show about 140,000 clones, about 83% seen once. Material: peripheral blood. The receptor source for this set is a human donor in a cohort sampled during active COVID-19.

This clone was detected only a few times. Distinct nucleotide sequences in the sample also encode this CDR3. J is TRBJ2-7 and V is TRBV7-9; no clear D gene. Deletions cut 1 base from V and 5 bases from J, with 3 bases between. CDR3 length: 11 amino acids. The germline CDR1 and CDR2 sequences are SEHNR and FQNEAQ (reference sequence). Here the CDR3 reads CASSLGDEQYF. The CDR3 DNA is TGTGCCAGCAGCTTAGGAGACGAGCAGTACTTC.

This clone was seen a single time. This chain uses TRBV30 with TRBJ2-7, with D possibly TRBD2 on 6 matching bases. Trimming took off 4 bases at V and 1 base at J, with 17 bases between the two ends. The CDR3 runs 15 residues. Germline CDR1 reads GTSNPN; CDR2 reads SVGIG (reference sequence). The CDR3 DNA reads TGTGCCTGGACTTTTGGGGGGATCGAGTCCTACGAGCAGTACTTC. Translation gives CAWTFGGIESYEQYF.

The chain carries TRBV6-1 and TRBJ2-4, with TRBD1 matching 10 bases. The CDR3 loop spans 16 amino acids. V lost 0 bases to trimming and J lost 6 bases; unmatched junction nucleotides: 5. Germline CDR1 MNHNS, CDR2 SASEGT. The CDR3 loop reads CASSEAVGQGTNIQYF. The DNA for the CDR3 is TGTGCCAGCAGTGAAGCGGTGGGACAGGGGACAAACATTCAGTACTTC.

The chain carries TRBV5-1 and TRBJ2-1; 7 bases match TRBD1. Germline lookup yields CDR1 SGHRS and CDR2 YFSETQ. CDR3 size: 13 residues. V shed 4 bases and J 6 bases; nucleotides not matched to a gene: 4. The CDR3 spells CASSPDRINEQFF. The CDR3 bases are TGCGCCAGCAGCCCGGACAGGATCAATGAGCAGTTCTTC. Together with reference TRBV5-1 and TRBJ2-1, the CDR3 gives the full variable domain: KAGVTQTPRYLIKTRGQQVTLSCSPISGHRSVSWYQQTPGQGLQFLFEYFSETQRNKGNFPGRFSGRQFSNSRSEMNVSTLELGDSALYLCASSPDRINEQFFGPGTRLTVL.

The DNA for the CDR3 is TGTGCCAGCAGCCAAAACGCGCCCTCCCAGTACTTC. Protein product: CASSQNAPSQYF. This rearrangement joins TRBV7-9 to TRBJ2-5; D not certain. This CDR3 is 12 amino acids long. The germline V and J ends were trimmed by 5 bases and 9 bases, with 13 bases remaining between them. CDR1 is SEHNR and CDR2 is FQNEAQ in the germline V gene (reference sequence).

This clone showed up just a few times. The chain couples TRBV7-3 to TRBJ2-6, with a possible D match to TRBD2 (6 bases). Trimming removed 1 base at V and 1 base at J, with 11 bases between. Germline values: CDR1 SGHTA, CDR2 FQGTGA. This CDR3 region has 17 residues. DNA of the CDR3: TGTGCCAGCAGCTTAAACCCTGGAGGGTCTGGGGCCAACGTCCTGACTTTC. The encoded protein is CASSLNPGGSGANVLTF.

This chain uses TRBV5-8 with TRBJ1-1; D may be TRBD1 (5 bases). This CDR3 has 14 amino acids. Germline CDR1 and CDR2: SGHTS and YDEGEE. V lost 1 base and J lost 4, with 11 bases in between. The CDR3 sequence is CASSLRERGTEAFF. CDR3 bases: TGTGCCAGCAGCTTGCGTGAAAGGGGCACTGAAGCTTTCTTT.

This rearrangement joins TRBV5-1 to TRBJ2-1, with 9 bases matching TRBD2. This CDR3 has 15 amino acids. The trim removed 4 bases at V and 4 bases at J, leaving 6 bases unmatched. Germline V gene sequence: CDR1 SGHRS, CDR2 YFSETQ. CDR3 sequence: CASSLIAGDYNEQFF. For the CDR3, the DNA is TGCGCCAGCAGCCTAATAGCGGGAGATTACAATGAGCAGTTCTTC.

J is TRBJ2-3 and V is TRBV6-4; D is possibly TRBD2 (6 bases). Germline values: CDR1 MRHNA, CDR2 SNTAGT. CDR3 length equals 15 residues. The germline V and J ends were trimmed by 3 bases and 0 bases, with 10 bases remaining between them. DNA for the CDR3: TGTGCCAGCAGTGAAGCGGGTGGAAGCACAGATACGCAGTATTTT. Residues: CASSEAGGSTDTQYF.

This clone was observed a few times. V gene TRBV28 combines with J gene TRBJ1-1; a weak D match, TRBD1 (5 bases). Germline V gene sequence: CDR1 MDHEN, CDR2 SYDVKM. Trimming stripped 5 bases from V and 5 bases from J, with 6 bases between. This CDR3 comprises 11 residues. The CDR3 protein is CASSRGTEAFF. CDR3 coding DNA: TGTGCCAGCAGTCGGGGGACTGAAGCTTTCTTT.

The chain carries TRBV6-5 and TRBJ2-5, with D perhaps matching TRBD2 (5 bases). Germline-derived CDR1 and CDR2 are MNHEY and SVGAGI. This CDR3 contains 14 residues. Trimming pared 6 bases from V and 1 base from J, leaving 12 bases between. The CDR3 region is CASSGLRLQETQYF. The CDR3 DNA is TGTGCCAGCAGCGGACTGCGGCTCCAAGAGACCCAGTACTTC.

The V and J genes are TRBV11-2 and TRBJ2-1; D gene uncertain. Deletions cut 5 bases from V and 0 bases from J, with 5 bases between. This CDR3 is 13 amino acids long. The germline gives CDR1 SGHAT, CDR2 FQNNGV. The CDR3 DNA is TGTGCCAGCAGCCCCCTCTCCTACAATGAGCAGTTCTTC. Translation: CASSPLSYNEQFF.

This clone occurred a few times. The chain has TRBV9 and TRBJ2-1; 9 positions match TRBD2. CDR1 and CDR2 from the germline V gene are SGDLS and YYNGEE. With 4 bases clipped from V and 9 bases from J, the junction kept 14 bases outside the gene matches. The CDR3 totals 16 residues. This chain's CDR3 is CASSPRGGRAEGEQFF. The CDR3 bases are TGTGCCAGCAGCCCAAGAGGCGGGAGGGCCGAGGGTGAGCAGTTCTTC.

CDR3 in amino acids: CASSIGEGDFPYEQYF. CDR3 in DNA: TGTGCCAGTAGTATAGGGGAGGGGGACTTTCCCTACGAGCAGTACTTC. The chain has TRBV19 and TRBJ2-7; D perhaps matches TRBD2 (7 bases). Germline V gives CDR1 LNHDA, CDR2 SQIVND (reference sequence). V was clipped by 1 base and J by 2 bases, with 15 bases between them. This CDR3 region has 16 residues. Variable domain in full (rest from reference TRBV19 and TRBJ2-7): DGGITQSPKYLFRKEGQNVTLSCEQNLNHDAMYWYRQDPGQGLRLIYYSQIVNDFQKGDIAEGYSVSREKKESFPLTVTSAQKNPTAFYLCASSIGEGDFPYEQYFGPGTRLTVT.

The chain employs TRBV4-2 and TRBJ1-4; 8 positions match TRBD1. The trim removed 1 base at V and 5 bases at J, leaving 9 bases unmatched. The length of the CDR3 is 17 residues. CDR1 and CDR2 from the germline V gene are LGHNA and YNFKEQ. In DNA form, the CDR3 reads TGTGCCAGCAGCCAAGGGGGTCAGGGGGCGGGGAATGAAAAACTGTTTTTT. Translating it yields CASSQGGQGAGNEKLFF.

This chain uses TRBV28 with TRBJ1-2; D perhaps matches TRBD1 (5 bases). There are 15 residues in the CDR3. V lost 1 base and J lost 8, with 17 bases in between. CDR1 is MDHEN, CDR2 SYDVKM, per germline. The CDR3 spells CASSLLAAGRRGYTF. DNA of the CDR3: TGTGCCAGCAGTTTATTAGCAGCAGGGCGGAGAGGCTACACCTTC.

This chain uses TRBV9 with TRBJ1-6; possibly TRBD1 for D (5 bases). V was cut by 0 bases and J by 8 bases, with 9 bases left in between. The CDR3 runs to 14 residues. Germline CDR1 and CDR2: SGDLS and YYNGEE. CDR3 region: CASSVGTNYSPLHF. The CDR3 DNA sequence: TGTGCCAGCAGCGTAGGGACAAACTATTCACCCCTCCACTTT.

The rearrangement links TRBV6-1 to TRBJ2-3, with TRBD2 matching 11 bases. CDR1 and CDR2 (germline): MNHNS, SASEGT. The J segment lost 1 base and the V segment lost 2 bases, leaving 2 bases of the junction unmatched. CDR3 length: 16 amino acids. The CDR3 sequence is CASSEILAGGTDTQYF. CDR3 nucleotides: TGTGCCAGCAGTGAAATACTAGCGGGGGGCACAGATACGCAGTATTTT.

The chain employs TRBV11-2 and TRBJ2-4, with D perhaps TRBD2 (6 bases). This CDR3 contains 13 residues. V gave up 4 bases and J gave up 9 bases, with 13 bases separating them. Germline V gene sequence: CDR1 SGHAT, CDR2 FQNNGV. The CDR3: CASSSTRGGIQYF. CDR3 nucleotides: TGTGCCAGCAGCTCAACTAGGGGAGGCATTCAGTACTTC.

This clone was seen only once. This chain links TRBV4-2 with TRBJ2-7; 11 bases map to TRBD2. The J segment lost 1 base and the V segment lost 0 bases, leaving 14 bases of the junction unmatched. The CDR3 extends over 20 amino acids. Germline values: CDR1 LGHNA, CDR2 YNFKEQ. The DNA for the CDR3 is TGTGCCAGCAGCCAAGAGGTTGGGCTAGCGGGAGGAGAAGGGTCCTACGAGCAGTACTTC. This codes for CASSQEVGLAGGEGSYEQYF.

J is TRBJ2-2 and V is TRBV6-6, with a weak D call TRBD1 (6 bases). Germline CDR1 and CDR2: MNHNY and SVGAGI (reference sequence). Trimming pared 6 bases from V and 3 bases from J, leaving 14 bases between. The CDR3 is 15 residues long. CDR3 DNA: TGTGCCAGCAGCCCCGCAGCAGGGGACACCGGGGAGCTGTTTTTT. This gives the protein CASSPAAGDTGELFF.

This clone was counted once. The chain is built from TRBV7-6 and TRBJ1-1, with 11 nucleotides matching TRBD1. Per the germline V gene, CDR1 is SGHVS and CDR2 is FNYEAQ. CDR3 length equals 15 residues. V lost 1 base, J lost 4 bases, and 2 bases stayed unmatched. CDR3 loop: CASSLGGTGGTEAFF. CDR3 in DNA: TGTGCCAGCAGCTTAGGAGGGACAGGGGGCACTGAAGCTTTCTTT.

The chain links TRBV9 to TRBJ1-2; D is perhaps TRBD1 (6 bases). Trimming pared 0 bases from V and 5 bases from J, leaving 14 bases between. The CDR3 has 15 residues. Germline V gene data show CDR1 as SGDLS and CDR2 as YYNGEE. CDR3 sequence reads: CASSVEGRGGYGYTF. The CDR3 DNA reads TGTGCCAGCAGCGTAGAAGGCAGGGGCGGGTATGGCTACACCTTC.

This clone was seen more than once but under ten times. The chain has TRBV27 and TRBJ1-6; a weak D match, TRBD1 (5 bases). Per germline, CDR1 MNHEY and CDR2 SMNVEV (reference sequence). The CDR3 consists of 15 residues. Trimming took 3 bases from V and 7 from J, leaving 13 bases between them. The CDR3 DNA sequence: TGTGCCAGCAGTTTCGTGGCAGGGCCGAATTCACCCCTCCACTTT. It encodes CASSFVAGPNSPLHF.

The CDR3 is CAISESRGDRTYEQYF. The CDR3 bases are TGTGCCATCAGTGAGTCTAGGGGGGACAGAACCTACGAGCAGTACTTC. J is TRBJ2-7 and V is TRBV10-3; possibly TRBD1 for D (7 bases). V gave up 0 bases and J gave up 2 bases, with 14 bases separating them. CDR1 is ENHRY and CDR2 is SYGVKD in the germline V gene. This CDR3 contains 16 residues.

The chain combines TRBV7-9 with TRBJ1-2, with D possibly being TRBD1 (6 bases). The CDR3 spans 15 residues. Looked up from germline, CDR1 is SEHNR and CDR2 is FQNEAQ (reference sequence). V was clipped by 3 bases and J by 4 bases, with 15 bases between them. CDR3 protein: CASSFTGTARYGYTF. The CDR3 DNA is TGTGCCAGCAGCTTTACAGGGACGGCGCGCTATGGCTACACCTTC.

This clone was detected only once. The chain has TRBV5-1 and TRBJ1-2; D not certain. Germline assignment: CDR1 SGHRS and CDR2 YFSETQ. This CDR3 region has 14 residues. V shed 4 bases and J shed 8 bases, with 18 bases lying between them. Here the CDR3 reads CASSVTGRTGGYTF. CDR3 sequence (DNA): TGCGCCAGCAGCGTTACCGGGCGAACGGGGGGCTACACCTTC.

The chain joins TRBV7-6 to TRBJ1-2; D is unclear. Germline V gives CDR1 SGHVS, CDR2 FNYEAQ. The CDR3 extends over 15 amino acids. Trimming cost V 1 base and J 0 bases, with 9 bases left between them. The CDR3 protein is CASSLDTDANYGYTF. Written as DNA, the CDR3 is TGTGCCAGCAGCTTAGACACAGATGCTAACTATGGCTACACCTTC.

The chain couples TRBV7-3 to TRBJ2-6; unclear D gene. Trimming left V 0 bases short and J 0 bases short, with 12 bases between. The length of the CDR3 is 18 residues. CDR1 is SGHTA and CDR2 is FQGTGA in the germline V gene. The CDR3 protein is CASSLTRLASSGANVLTF. As DNA, the CDR3 is TGTGCCAGCAGCTTAACCAGGCTCGCGAGCTCTGGGGCCAACGTCCTGACTTTC.

The chain links TRBV2 to TRBJ1-5; 7 nucleotides match TRBD1. Germline trimming cut 5 bases from V and 1 base from J; bases unmatched to any gene: 8. The CDR3 is made up of 16 amino acids. Germline lookup yields CDR1 SNHLY and CDR2 FYNNEI. In DNA, the CDR3 is TGTGCCAGCAGTCCTCCCGACAGGGTAAGCAATCAGCCCCAGCATTTT. Residues: CASSPPDRVSNQPQHF.